Below, one T cell receptor (beta chain) is given with its context. The data were taken from a study of CD8+ T cells in alopecia areata. The CDR3 length is 12 residues. With 4 bases removed from V and 3 bases from J, the gap between germline ends came to 6 bases. Germline assignment: CDR1 MNHEY and CDR2 SMNVEV (reference sequence). As the sequencing template, cDNA was produced by extracting RNA and reverse transcribing it. Generated by immunoSEQ multiplex PCR, the TCRdb table keeps only in-frame clones and is missing some. Found here are around 140,000 clones, approximately 51% of them singletons; the top ten hold around 1%.

Here the sequenced sample was CD4+ T cells sorted from blood, taken at week 0. J is TRBJ1-1 and V is TRBV27, with D unresolved. This sequence originates from a human donor with alopecia areata. The CDR3 is CASSSSYTEAFF. Here the CDR3 DNA reads TGTGCCAGCAGTTCCTCCTACACTGAAGCTTTCTTT.